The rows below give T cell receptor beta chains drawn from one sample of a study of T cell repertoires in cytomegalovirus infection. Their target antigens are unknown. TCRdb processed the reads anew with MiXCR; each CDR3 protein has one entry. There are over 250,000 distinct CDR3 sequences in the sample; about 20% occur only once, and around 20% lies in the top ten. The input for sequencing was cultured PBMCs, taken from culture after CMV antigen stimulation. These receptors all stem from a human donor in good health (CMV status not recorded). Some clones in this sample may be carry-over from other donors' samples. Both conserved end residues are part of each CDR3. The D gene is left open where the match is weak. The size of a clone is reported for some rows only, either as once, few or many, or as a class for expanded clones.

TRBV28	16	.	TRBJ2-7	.	CASSSPGAGSSYEQYF	TGTGCCAGCAGCTCCCCCGGGGCGGGGAGCTCCTACGAGCAGTACTTC
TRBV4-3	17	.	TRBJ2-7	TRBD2	CASSQGLAELAILKQYF	TGCGCCAGCAGCCAAGGACTAGCGGAACTCGCAATCTTGAAGCAGTACTTC
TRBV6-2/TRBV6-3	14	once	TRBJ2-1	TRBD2	CASIGLAVNNEQFF	TGTGCCAGCATCGGACTAGCGGTAAACAATGAGCAGTTCTTC
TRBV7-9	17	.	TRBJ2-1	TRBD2	CASSLSKAGGPSDEQFF	TGTGCCAGCAGCTTAAGTAAAGCGGGAGGGCCCAGCGATGAGCAGTTCTTC
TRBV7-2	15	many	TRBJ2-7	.	CASSLVSSDPYEQYF	TGTGCCAGCAGCTTAGTTAGTTCGGATCCCTACGAGCAGTACTTC
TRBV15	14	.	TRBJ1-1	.	CATSREGQNTEAFF	TGTGCCACCAGCAGAGAGGGCCAGAACACTGAAGCTTTCTTT
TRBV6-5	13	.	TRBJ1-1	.	CASSRDVDTEAFF	TGTGCCAGCAGCCGGGACGTCGACACTGAAGCTTTCTTT
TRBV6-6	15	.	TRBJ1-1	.	CASRKAQGPNTEAFF	TGTGCCAGCAGGAAAGCACAGGGACCGAACACTGAAGCTTTCTTT
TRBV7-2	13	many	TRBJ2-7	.	CASSPPTVYEQYF	TGTGCCAGCAGCCCCCCTACTGTCTACGAGCAGTACTTC
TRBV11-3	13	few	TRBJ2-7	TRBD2	CASSSGLSYEQYF	TGTGCCAGCAGCTCGGGACTATCCTACGAGCAGTACTTC
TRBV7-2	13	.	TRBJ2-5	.	CASKGGAEETQYF	TGTGCCAGCAAGGGAGGAGCGGAAGAGACCCAGTACTTC
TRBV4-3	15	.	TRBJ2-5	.	CASSQDGTPQETQYF	TGCGCCAGCAGCCAAGATGGAACACCCCAAGAGACCCAGTACTTC
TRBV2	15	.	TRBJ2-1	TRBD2	CASSLGLAGSNEQFF	TGTGCCAGCAGTCTAGGACTAGCGGGCTCCAATGAGCAGTTCTTC
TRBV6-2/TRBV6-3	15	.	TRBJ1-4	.	CASTPSTSGGQKLFF	TGTGCCAGCACCCCTTCGACGTCCGGGGGTCAAAAACTGTTTTTT
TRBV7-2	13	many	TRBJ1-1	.	CASRRDVNTEAFF	TGTGCCAGCAGAAGGGATGTGAACACTGAAGCTTTCTTT
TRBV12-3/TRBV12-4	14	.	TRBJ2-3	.	CASSFARGGDTQYF	TGTGCCAGCAGTTTTGCCAGAGGGGGAGATACGCAGTATTTT
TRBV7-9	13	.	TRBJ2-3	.	CASSSENTDTQYF	TGTGCCAGCAGCTCGGAGAACACAGATACGCAGTATTTT
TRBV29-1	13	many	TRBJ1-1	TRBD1	CSGDRDSGTEAFF	TGCAGCGGTGACAGGGATTCGGGCACTGAAGCTTTCTTT
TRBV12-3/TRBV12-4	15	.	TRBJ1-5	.	CASSNWRGSNQPQHF	TGTGCCAGCAGTAATTGGAGGGGTAGCAATCAGCCCCAGCATTTT
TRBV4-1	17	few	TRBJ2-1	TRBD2	CASTPGLAGGLLVEQFF	TGCGCCAGCACGCCGGGACTAGCGGGAGGTTTGCTCGTTGAGCAGTTCTTC
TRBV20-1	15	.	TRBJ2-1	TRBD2	CSARDRSGSVNEQFF	TGCAGTGCTAGAGATCGGAGCGGGAGTGTCAATGAGCAGTTCTTC
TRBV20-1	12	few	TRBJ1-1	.	CSPRDGLAEAFF	TGCAGCCCCCGGGATGGTTTGGCTGAAGCTTTCTTT
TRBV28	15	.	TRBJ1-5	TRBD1	CASSKGQVGNQPQHF	TGTGCCAGCAGTAAGGGACAGGTGGGCAATCAGCCCCAGCATTTT
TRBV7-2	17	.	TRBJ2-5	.	CASSLVSALAFQETQYF	TGTGCCAGCAGCTTAGTCTCCGCACTCGCCTTCCAAGAGACCCAGTACTTC
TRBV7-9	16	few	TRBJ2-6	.	CASSPSYRRGANVLTF	TGTGCCAGCAGCCCGAGTTACAGGCGCGGGGCCAACGTCCTGACTTTC
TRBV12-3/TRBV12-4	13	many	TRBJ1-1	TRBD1	CASSLPQGARAFF	TGTGCCAGCAGTTTACCCCAGGGGGCCAGGGCTTTCTTT
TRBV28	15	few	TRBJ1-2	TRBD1	CASSLGTALNYGYTF	TGTGCCAGCAGTTTAGGGACAGCTCTAAACTATGGCTACACCTTC
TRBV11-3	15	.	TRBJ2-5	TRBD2	CASSRGTTYQETQYF	TGTGCCAGCAGCAGAGGGACTACGTACCAAGAGACCCAGTACTTC
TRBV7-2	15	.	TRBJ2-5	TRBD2	CASRQTVASGGTQYF	TGTGCCAGCCGACAAACGGTCGCCTCGGGAGGGACCCAGTACTTC
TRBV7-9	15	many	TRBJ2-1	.	CASSFGLAMVDEQFF	TGTGCCAGCAGCTTTGGCCTAGCGATGGTCGATGAGCAGTTCTTC
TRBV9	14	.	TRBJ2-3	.	CASSVSGFTDTQYF	TGTGCCAGCAGCGTAAGTGGGTTCACAGATACGCAGTATTTT
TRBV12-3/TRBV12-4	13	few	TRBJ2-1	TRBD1	CASTRDRGNEQFF	TGTGCCAGCACCCGGGACAGGGGAAATGAGCAGTTCTTC
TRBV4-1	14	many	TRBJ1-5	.	CASSQIQAGQPQHF	TGCGCCAGCAGCCAGATACAGGCTGGACAGCCCCAGCATTTT
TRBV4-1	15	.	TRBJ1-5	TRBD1	CASSLRDSYSQPQHF	TGCGCCAGCAGCCTGCGGGACAGCTATTCACAGCCCCAGCATTTT
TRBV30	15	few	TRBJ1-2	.	CAWSVWGAQVDGYTF	TGTGCCTGGAGTGTATGGGGGGCGCAGGTCGATGGCTACACCTTC
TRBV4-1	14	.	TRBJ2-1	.	CASSRTLEGHEQFF	TGCGCCAGCAGCCGAACCCTTGAGGGGCATGAGCAGTTCTTC
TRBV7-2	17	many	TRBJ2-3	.	CASSLEPPGLATDTQYF	TGTGCCAGCAGCTTAGAGCCCCCGGGCCTCGCCACAGATACGCAGTATTTT
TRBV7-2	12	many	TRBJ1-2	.	CASSPDNYGYTF	TGTGCCAGCAGTCCAGATAACTATGGCTACACCTTC
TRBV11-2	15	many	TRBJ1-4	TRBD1	CASSLTDRDHEKLFF	TGTGCCAGCAGCTTGACTGACAGGGATCATGAAAAACTGTTTTTT
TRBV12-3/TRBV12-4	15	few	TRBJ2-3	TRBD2	CASSPLAGPTDTQYF	TGTGCCAGCAGCCCACTAGCGGGTCCGACAGATACGCAGTATTTT
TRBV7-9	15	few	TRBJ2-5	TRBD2	CASSSRAGGAETQYF	TGTGCCAGCAGCTCCAGAGCGGGAGGTGCAGAGACCCAGTACTTC
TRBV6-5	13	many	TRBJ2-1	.	CASSYGRYNEQFF	TGTGCCAGCAGTTACGGTAGATACAATGAGCAGTTCTTC
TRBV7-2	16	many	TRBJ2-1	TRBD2	CASSLVGAGNYNEQFF	TGTGCCAGCAGCTTAGTCGGAGCGGGGAATTACAATGAGCAGTTCTTC
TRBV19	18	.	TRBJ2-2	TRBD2	CASTSQKVAGGEAGELFF	TGTGCCAGTACTTCCCAAAAAGTAGCGGGAGGGGAGGCCGGGGAGCTGTTTTTT
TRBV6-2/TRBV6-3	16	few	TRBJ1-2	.	CASSSTVDSLGYGYTF	TGTGCCAGCAGTTCGACCGTGGACTCCCTCGGGTATGGCTACACCTTC
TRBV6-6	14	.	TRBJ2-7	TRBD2	CASSPQREVYEQYF	TGTGCCAGCAGTCCCCAGCGGGAGGTCTACGAGCAGTACTTC
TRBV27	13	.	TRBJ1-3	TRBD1	CASRGTAERTIYF	TGTGCCAGCAGGGGGACAGCGGAGCGAACCATATATTTT
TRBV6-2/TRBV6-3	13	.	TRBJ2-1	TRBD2	CASTLAGVHEQFF	TGTGCCAGCACGCTAGCGGGAGTGCATGAGCAGTTCTTC
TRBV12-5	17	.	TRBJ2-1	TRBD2	CASGLVLSREGPSEQFF	TGTGCTAGTGGTTTGGTATTAAGTCGGGAGGGCCCAAGTGAGCAGTTCTTC
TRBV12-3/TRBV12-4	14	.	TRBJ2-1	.	CTSSLVAANNEQFF	TGTACCAGCAGTTTGGTAGCGGCTAACAATGAGCAGTTCTTC
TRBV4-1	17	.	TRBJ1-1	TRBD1	CASSQPYRTGGSTEAFF	TGCGCCAGCAGCCAACCTTATCGGACAGGGGGGTCGACTGAAGCTTTCTTT
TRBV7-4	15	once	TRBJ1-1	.	CASSLPKGMNTEAFF	TGTGCCAGCAGCTTACCCAAGGGAATGAACACTGAAGCTTTCTTT
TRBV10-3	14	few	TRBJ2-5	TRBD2	CAISVAGLQETQYF	TGTGCCATCAGCGTAGCGGGACTCCAAGAGACCCAGTACTTC